This T cell receptor (beta chain) is drawn from a study of OX40 agonist ivuxolimab in advanced cancers. Background on the whole study: The costimulatory receptor OX40 (CD134) was targeted by ivuxolimab, a fully human IgG2 agonistic monoclonal antibody. Intravenous ivuxolimab was administered to patients every 2 weeks at six dose levels: 0.01, 0.1, 0.3, 1.5, 3 and 10 mg/kg. Among the 52 dose-escalation patients, approximately 20 had hepatocellular carcinoma, around 15 melanoma, 9 renal cell carcinoma and 9 head and neck cancer. In the dose-escalation cohort, nearly 85% of patients were male, and the mean age was roughly 60 years with a range of 23 to 79. Patients were allowed to have had prior anti-PD-1, anti-PD-L1 or anti-CTLA-4 therapy, and around two fifths of the dose-escalation patients had been treated with checkpoint inhibitors. Partial responses occurred in three dose-escalation patients, of whom one had hepatocellular carcinoma and two had cutaneous melanoma. Peripheral TCRbeta sequencing aimed to test whether ivuxolimab altered TCR sequence diversity and caused clonal T-cell expansion. The paper reports the monotherapy dose-escalation portion (N of about 50 patients) of the phase I ivuxolimab trial. What the research found in general, with its limitations: In the 0.1-3.0 mg/kg groups, partial responders had among the lowest normalized peripheral clonal expansion, particularly in CD8+ T cells. The antigen specificity of the clonally expanded peripheral T cells was not determined. At doses of 0.1 to 3.0 mg/kg, clonal expansion of both CD4+ and CD8+ T cells in blood was seen between baseline and week 6. Low levels of normalized T-cell clonal expansion were also seen in some nonresponding patients. After ivuxolimab, more expanded clones were found on average in CD8+ T cells than in CD4+ T cells.

The trial excluded patients who had a history of autoimmune disease or who were on systemic immunosuppression. In every dose cohort, peripheral blood was drawn for TCR sequencing at baseline, cycle 4 day 1, and cycle 7 day 1. The samples were taken from a phase I, first-in-human, multicenter, open-label dose-escalation trial of ivuxolimab. Adults with locally advanced or metastatic melanoma, renal cell, hepatocellular, or head and neck squamous cell carcinoma were enrolled in the trial. Before TCR sequencing, CD4+ T cells and CD8+ T cells were sorted from peripheral blood as separate populations. Genomic DNA was extracted from sorted cells for sequencing of the TCRbeta CDR3 region. TCRbeta CDR3 regions were sequenced using the immunoSEQ Assay. TCRdb's version of the immuneACCESS table is confined to in-frame rearrangements and falls short of the full clone set. An unresolved V gene accounts for under half of the shortfall where checked; the remainder is of unknown origin. The sample data list fewer than 100,000 clones, and approximately 90% of these were observed just once. In total, the top ten clones hold roughly 0.32% of the sample.

CDR1 MNHNY and CDR2 SVGAGI were looked up in the germline V gene (reference sequence). The CDR3, cysteine through phenylalanine, is 13 amino acids long. CDR3 DNA is the only sequence kept; it has 39 bases, read in frame from the first base. V loses 8 bases, J loses 2 bases, and the germline ends lie 12 bases apart. Regarding this clone: The antigen it binds to is not known. No much larger clonotype is one base removed from it; base qualities were not supplied.

Material: CD4+ or CD8+ T cells sorted from blood, obtained in a trial of the OX40 agonist ivuxolimab. This clonotype originated in an adult with an advanced solid tumor such as melanoma, head and neck, liver or kidney cancer. The rearrangement combines TRBV6-6 with TRBJ1-1, with TRBD1 tentatively as D gene (6 bases match). The bases read TGTGCCAGCGGGGGACATTTCAACACTGAAGCTTTCTTT. This sequence encodes CASGGHFNTEAFF.